One and the same sample provided the 26 T cell receptor beta chains below, sequenced in a study of blood T cell repertoires in COVID-19. This table comes from immunoSEQ multiplex PCR, and its TCRdb copy is limited to in-frame clones, with some not included. The table records approximately 24,000 clones, about 89% of them present only once. The sample was peripheral blood. The receptor source for this set is a man in his forties or fifties with active COVID-19.

The CDR3 loop is CASSQAIAGSNEQFF. The CDR3, as DNA: TGTGCCAGCAGCCAAGCAATAGCGGGGAGCAATGAGCAGTTCTTC. The chain has TRBV4-2 and TRBJ2-1, with TRBD2 matching 8 bases. The trim removed 1 base at V and 6 bases at J, leaving 5 bases unmatched. The germline gives CDR1 LGHNA, CDR2 YNFKEQ. There are 15 residues in the CDR3.

The chain joins TRBV28 to TRBJ2-7, with D perhaps TRBD1 (6 bases). Germline V gene lookup returns CDR1 MDHEN and CDR2 SYDVKM. The V and J ends lost 5 bases and 3 bases respectively, with 8 bases between them. CDR3 length equals 12 residues. The CDR3 reads CASSADSYEQYF. The DNA for the CDR3 is TGTGCCAGCAGTGCGGACAGCTACGAGCAGTACTTC.

The chain joins TRBV7-2 to TRBJ2-3; D uncertain. CDR1 and CDR2 (germline): SGHTA, FQGNSA. The CDR3 is 14 amino acids. V gave up 1 base and J gave up 3 bases, with 8 bases separating them. CDR3 nucleotides: TGTGCCAGCAGCTTAGTCCCCGGGACAGATACGCAGTATTTT. It codes for CASSLVPGTDTQYF.

The rearrangement uses TRBV7-9 and TRBJ2-7, with 7 bases identical to TRBD2. Germline V gene data show CDR1 as SEHNR and CDR2 as FQNEAQ (reference sequence). J was trimmed by 5 bases and V by 5 bases; bases with no gene match: 6. The CDR3 is made up of 13 amino acids. The CDR3 DNA reads as TGTGCCAGCAGCAGGCTAGCGGTGAACGAGCAGTACTTC. Amino acid sequence: CASSRLAVNEQYF. The full variable domain, rest sourced from reference TRBV7-9 and TRBJ2-7, is DTGVSQNPRHKITKRGQNVTFRCDPISEHNRLYWYRQTLGQGPEFLTYFQNEAQLEKSRLLSDRFSAERPKGSFSTLEIQRTEQGDSAMYLCASSRLAVNEQYFGPGTRLTVT.

The chain employs TRBV25-1 and TRBJ1-1, with D possibly matching TRBD1 (6 bases). The germline CDR1 and CDR2 sequences are MGHDK and SYGVNS. The CDR3 is 14 residues long. V lost 4 bases and J 5 bases, leaving 14 bases between the germline ends. CDR3 sequence: CASSVETQGTEAFF. DNA for the CDR3: TGTGCCAGCAGTGTGGAGACCCAGGGGACTGAAGCTTTCTTT.

The V gene is TRBV29-1, the J gene TRBJ1-2; 7 bases map to TRBD1. The V gene end was trimmed by 2 bases and the J gene end by 7 bases; junction bases not matched to a gene: 10. The germline V gene has CDR1 SQVTM and CDR2 ANQGSEA. The length of the CDR3 is 14 residues. CDR3 region: CSVERTGAAGGYTF. The CDR3, as DNA: TGCAGCGTTGAAAGGACAGGCGCTGCGGGTGGCTACACCTTC.

The chain recombines TRBV5-1 with TRBJ2-2; no firm D call. V was cut by 0 bases and J by 6 bases, with 9 bases left in between. CDR3 length: 14 residues. Germline-derived CDR1 and CDR2 are SGHRS and YFSETQ. The CDR3 region has the DNA TGCGCCAGCAGCTTGGGTCCGGCGGCCGGGGAGCTGTTTTTT. It encodes CASSLGPAAGELFF.

The rearrangement links TRBV7-2 to TRBJ1-3, with 10 positions matching TRBD1. The J segment lost 0 bases and the V segment lost 1 base, leaving 3 bases of the junction unmatched. The CDR3 extends over 17 amino acids. The germline gives CDR1 SGHTA, CDR2 FQGNSA. CDR3 sequence: CASSLGGQGISGNTIYF. The CDR3 bases are TGTGCCAGCAGCTTAGGGGGACAGGGGATCTCTGGAAACACCATATATTTT.

The V gene is TRBV6-2 or TRBV6-3, the J gene TRBJ2-7; 7 bases align to TRBD2. V dropped 6 bases and J dropped 3; count of bases not matched to a gene: 11. CDR1 is MNHEY and CDR2 is SVGEGT in the germline V gene. CDR3 length: 15 amino acids. The CDR3 spells CASRPPSGNIYEQYF. CDR3 nucleotides: TGTGCCAGCAGACCTCCTAGCGGAAATATCTACGAGCAGTACTTC.

The V call is TRBV4-2, the J call TRBJ2-5, with D possibly matching TRBD1 (6 bases). This CDR3 spans 16 amino acids. The germline gives CDR1 LGHNA, CDR2 YNFKEQ. V was clipped by 0 bases and J by 4 bases, with 15 bases between them. This CDR3 reads CASSQEFSGVRETQYF. For the CDR3, the DNA is TGTGCCAGCAGCCAAGAATTCTCAGGGGTCCGAGAGACCCAGTACTTC.

The CDR3 is CATGQPTSGNTDTQYF. DNA for the CDR3: TGTGCCACCGGCCAACCGACTAGCGGAAACACAGATACGCAGTATTTT. V is TRBV24-1 and J is TRBJ2-3, with 9 bases identical to TRBD2. Germline V gene data show CDR1 as KGHDR and CDR2 as SFDVKD. CDR3 length: 16 amino acids. V lost 9 bases, J lost 2 bases, and 11 bases stayed unmatched.

The V and J genes are TRBV7-3 and TRBJ2-2, with 12 bases that match TRBD2. The germline V gene has CDR1 SGHTA and CDR2 FQGTGA. This CDR3 comprises 17 residues. V was clipped by 5 bases and J by 3 bases; unmatched bases: 7. The CDR3 sequence is CASSRSSGRADTGELFF. In DNA, the CDR3 is TGTGCCAGCAGCCGCTCTAGCGGGAGGGCTGACACCGGGGAGCTGTTTTTT.

This clone was seen a handful of times. The chain is built from TRBV29-1 and TRBJ1-1, with a weak D call TRBD1 (5 bases). CDR1 and CDR2 (germline): SQVTM, ANQGSEA. The CDR3 runs 13 residues. With 7 bases removed from V and 4 bases from J, the gap between germline ends came to 16 bases. This CDR3 reads CSGRGAFGTEAFF. In nucleotides, the CDR3 is TGCAGCGGGAGGGGTGCCTTTGGCACTGAAGCTTTCTTT.

As DNA, the CDR3 is TGCGCCAGCAGCTTGGCCAGGTTGGGGGGACAAGAGACCCAGTACTTC. It is translated as CASSLARLGGQETQYF. V gene TRBV5-1 combines with J gene TRBJ2-5, with a possible D match to TRBD2 (6 bases). Per germline, CDR1 SGHRS and CDR2 YFSETQ. Trimming cost V 0 bases and J 2 bases, with 14 bases left between them. The CDR3 runs 16 residues.

The V gene is TRBV10-3, the J gene TRBJ1-1, with TRBD1 matching 7 bases. The CDR3 is made up of 14 amino acids. V shed 11 bases, J shed 1 base, and the junction held 10 bases outside the gene matches. Germline loops: CDR1 ENHRY, CDR2 SYGVKD. CDR3 in DNA: TGTGCCGCCGACCCGGGACAGCCGAACACTGAAGCTTTCTTT. Amino acid sequence: CAADPGQPNTEAFF.

The CDR3 region has the DNA TGTGCCAGCAGCTTGGACAGAGCCACAGATACGCAGTATTTT. The encoded protein is CASSLDRATDTQYF. J is TRBJ2-3 and V is TRBV5-4; no reliable D call. This CDR3 has 14 amino acids. Germline CDR1 is SGHNT and CDR2 is YYREEE (reference sequence). V lost 0 bases to trimming and J lost 2 bases, with 7 bases between them.

This chain connects TRBV4-2 to TRBJ2-2, with D possibly being TRBD2 (6 bases). The germline V gene has CDR1 LGHNA and CDR2 YNFKEQ. Trimming left V 0 bases short and J 6 bases short, with 17 bases between. The CDR3 contains 17 residues. For the CDR3, the DNA is TGTGCCAGCAGCCAAGATCAGGAGGGTATGGGAGCCGGGGAGCTGTTTTTT. Translated, it gives CASSQDQEGMGAGELFF.

The chain combines TRBV2 with TRBJ2-2; TRBD1 aligns across 10 bases. The J segment lost 5 bases and the V segment lost 6 bases, leaving 9 bases of the junction unmatched. Germline V CDR1 and CDR2: SNHLY, FYNNEI. The CDR3 has 16 amino acids. CDR3 nucleotide sequence: TGTGCCAGCAGCCGGGACAGGGGATCGAGGACCGGGGAGCTGTTTTTT. Translating it yields CASSRDRGSRTGELFF.

The chain employs TRBV15 and TRBJ2-7; no clear D. Germline loops: CDR1 LNHNV, CDR2 YYDKDF (reference sequence). V lost 1 base to trimming and J lost 6 bases, with 10 bases between them. This CDR3 region has 13 residues. CDR3 sequence: CATSRVRSLEQYF. DNA of the CDR3: TGTGCCACCAGCAGAGTGAGGTCCCTCGAGCAGTACTTC. The whole variable domain, remainder taken from reference TRBV15 and TRBJ2-7, is DAMVIQNPRYQVTQFGKPVTLSCSQTLNHNVMYWYQQKSSQAPKLLFHYYDKDFNNEADTPDNFQSRRPNTSFCFLDIRSPGLGDTAMYLCATSRVRSLEQYFGPGTRLTVT.

This clone was found once. The J gene is TRBJ2-3, the V gene TRBV4-1; D perhaps matches TRBD2 (6 bases). V shed 0 bases and J shed 6 bases, with 16 bases lying between them. The CDR3 length is 16 residues. In germline, CDR1 is MGHRA, CDR2 YSYEKL. The CDR3 nucleotides are TGCGCCAGCAGCCAAGATCTCTCGACTAGTATTGATACGCAGTATTTT. Residues: CASSQDLSTSIDTQYF.

The chain couples TRBV7-2 to TRBJ2-4; weak D call: TRBD1 (5 bases). This CDR3 has 13 residues. The V and J ends lost 6 bases and 5 bases respectively, with 11 bases between them. Germline loops: CDR1 SGHTA, CDR2 FQGNSA. The CDR3 DNA reads as TGTGCCAGCAGTCTAGTGGGGCAAAACATTCAGTACTTC. Translating gives CASSLVGQNIQYF.

The chain combines TRBV28 with TRBJ1-2; 11 bases line up with TRBD1. CDR1 and CDR2 from the germline V gene are MDHEN and SYDVKM. This CDR3 spans 19 amino acids. Losses at the gene ends were 1 base for V and 4 bases for J; bases not matched to a gene: 14. The CDR3 spells CASSLSFGTGGKGGYGYTF. The CDR3 DNA reads TGTGCCAGCAGTTTATCTTTTGGGACAGGGGGAAAAGGAGGCTATGGCTACACCTTC.

The chain is built from TRBV30 and TRBJ2-7; 9 bases agree with TRBD2. The CDR3 sequence is 14 residues long. J was trimmed by 8 bases and V by 0 bases; bases with no gene match: 8. Per the germline V gene, CDR1 is GTSNPN and CDR2 is SVGIG (reference sequence). The CDR3 DNA follows: TGTGCCTGGAGTGTACCCGGCGGGAGGGCAAAGCAGTACTTC. Its protein is CAWSVPGGRAKQYF. The complete variable domain, with remaining parts taken from reference TRBV30 and TRBJ2-7, reads SQTIHQWPATLVQPVGSPLSLECTVEGTSNPNLYWYRQAAGRGLQLLFYSVGIGQISSEVPQNLSASRPQDRQFILSSKKLLLSDSGFYLCAWSVPGGRAKQYFGPGTRLTVT.

The DNA of the CDR3 is TGTGCCATCAGAGGAAACCCGGGACAGGGGGATACCGGGGAGCTGTTTTTT. Residues: CAIRGNPGQGDTGELFF. The rearrangement joins TRBV10-3 to TRBJ2-2; 11 bases agree with TRBD1. Germline V CDR1 and CDR2: ENHRY, SYGVKD. Trimming at V came to 6 bases and at J to 5 bases, leaving 11 bases not matched to a gene. The CDR3 consists of 17 residues.

The chain carries TRBV29-1 and TRBJ1-2; TRBD1 agrees at 8 bases. The CDR3 length is 12 residues. CDR1 and CDR2 (germline): SQVTM, ANQGSEA. With V trimmed by 4 bases and J by 8 bases, 6 bases remained unmatched. The CDR3 loop reads CSVAPGGGGYTF. For the CDR3, the DNA is TGCAGCGTTGCTCCAGGGGGCGGGGGCTACACCTTC.

The V call is TRBV27, the J call TRBJ2-5; D is possibly TRBD1 (6 bases). The germline V gene encodes CDR1 MNHEY and CDR2 SMNVEV (reference sequence). The V end lost 4 bases, the J end lost 2 bases, and 20 bases lay between the germline ends. There are 17 residues in the CDR3. In nucleotides, the CDR3 is TGTGCCAGCAGTTCCAACTACGACAGGCCCCGACAAGAGACCCAGTACTTC. Translated: CASSSNYDRPRQETQYF.